This T cell receptor (beta chain) was found in a study of Ad26.COV2.S vaccination and SARS-CoV-2 variants. Study background: Once or twice, 56 days apart, Ad26.COV2.S was delivered intramuscularly. Study-level results: Relative to placebo recipients, vaccine recipients exhibited elevated spike-specific TCR breadth. Reported findings describe substantial breadth in spike-specific CD8+ and CD4+ T cell responses following vaccination. There was a possibility that the TCR breadth and depth analyses underestimated total T cell responses.

Trimming left V 3 bases short and J 1 base short, with 15 bases between. This CDR3 has 16 amino acids. Per germline, CDR1 LNHNV and CDR2 YYDKDF (reference sequence). About this clone itself: Its antigen remains unidentified.

Sequencing was performed with immunoSEQ multiplex PCR; in TCRdb, only in-frame clones are kept and a portion is missing. The sample contains roughly 510,000 clones, roughly 89% of which appear only once. Regarding treatment: some 20 received Ad26.COV2.S at low or high dose, single or two shots; about 5 received placebo; per-sample allocation not given. Specimens were obtained on day 63 following the first vaccine or placebo injection. The rearrangement joins TRBV15 to TRBJ1-1, with D perhaps matching TRBD1 (6 bases). The clonotype was recovered from a person aged 18 to 59 who received the Ad26.COV2.S COVID-19 vaccine or a placebo. This specimen was peripheral blood, taken in a trial of Ad26.COV2.S vaccine versus placebo. Here the CDR3 DNA reads TGTGCCACCAGCAGGGTACCGGGACAAAAGAACACTGAAGCTTTCTTT. Translated: CATSRVPGQKNTEAFF.